This TCR beta chain was retrieved from a study of blood T cells in healthy people across ages. A few counts support this clonotype. Donors ranged from roughly 6 to 90 years old and were healthy Caucasians in Russia. It was with a sample-barcoded 5' primer and a J-beta primer mix that a second PCR of roughly 7 to 11 cycles was run. TCRdb used MiXCR to reprocess the 5' RACE reads, holding one entry per CDR3 protein. The sample carries approximately 1,700,000 distinct CDR3 sequences, about two fifths recorded once. What was sequenced was blood. This clonotype was obtained from a human donor in good health.

CDR3 region: CASSQDPGPDSPLHF. CDR3 DNA sequence: TGTGCCAGCAGCCAAGATCCAGGCCCGGATTCACCCCTCCACTTT. The V call is TRBV4-2, the J call TRBJ1-6; D is uncertain. The germline V gene encodes CDR1 LGHNA and CDR2 YNFKEQ. The CDR3 runs to 15 residues. Trimming shortened V by 0 bases and J by 8 bases, and 11 bases separated the two germline ends.